This T cell receptor (beta chain) came from a study of T-cell reconstitution after alpha-beta-depleted transplantation in children. For TCRbeta, the library was prepared with unique molecular identifiers. From the PCR reads, TCRdb called clonotypes with MiXCR, one entry per CDR3 protein. The sample contains about 640,000 distinct CDR3 sequences, roughly 17% of which appear only once. CDR1 is LGHDT and CDR2 is YNNKEL in the germline V gene (reference sequence). The CDR3 spans 18 residues. The J segment lost 2 bases and the V segment lost 8 bases, leaving 12 bases of the junction unmatched. The chain employs TRBV3-1 and TRBJ2-1; 13 positions agree with TRBD2. The sequence came from a human donor who donated a stem cell graft to a child with acute myeloid leukemia. The specimen comprised PBMCs from the stem cell graft donor, sampled from the stem cell graft. The CDR3 protein is CASCLAGGLAGAYNEQFF. The CDR3 DNA sequence: TGTGCCAGCTGTTTAGCGGGAGGACTAGCGGGGGCCTACAATGAGCAGTTCTTC.